These 25 T cell receptor beta chains share one sample of origin, sequenced in a study of CXCR3-negative and CXCR3-positive naive CD8 T cells. 5' RACE with UMI labels generated the TRB cDNA libraries. TCRdb re-called the 5' RACE reads; every CDR3 protein appears as one record, without DNA. This sample's table has 5,000 to 6,500 distinct CDR3 sequences. The sample was naive CXCR3- CD8+ T cells from blood. Subset here: CD45RO-CCR7+CD27+CD95- naive CD8+ T cells lacking CXCR3 (TNR3-). The receptors derive from a human donor in good health. Some clones in this sample may be carry-over from other donors' samples.

This clonotype ranks as medium-sized (0.01 to 0.1%) in terms of frequency. The rearrangement joins TRBV4-3 to TRBJ2-3; TCRdb's D call of TRBD2 is untestable without DNA. Per germline, CDR1 LGHNA and CDR2 YSLEER. There are 17 residues in the CDR3. This chain's CDR3 is CASSQRWDLAVADTQYF.

This clonotype is classed as medium-sized by frequency. The chain is built from TRBV15 and TRBJ2-7. Germline assignment: CDR1 LNHNV and CDR2 YYDKDF (reference sequence). This CDR3 is 13 amino acids long. CDR3 sequence: CATSRERLSEQYF.

This clonotype is medium-sized by frequency. CDR3 amino acids: CASSQGGGELYGYTF. This chain connects TRBV4-3 to TRBJ1-2. The CDR3 length is 15 residues. Germline assignment: CDR1 LGHNA and CDR2 YSLEER.

According to its frequency, this clonotype is medium-sized. V gene TRBV3-1 combines with J gene TRBJ2-1; TCRdb reports TRBD1, a call that lacks DNA to check it against. Germline CDR1 reads LGHDT; CDR2 reads YNNKEL (reference sequence). The CDR3 is made up of 15 amino acids. The CDR3 loop is CASSQRTGGRNEQFF.

This chain uses TRBV9 with TRBJ2-3; TCRdb gives TRBD1 as the D gene, but with no DNA this cannot be confirmed. Per the germline V gene, CDR1 is SGDLS and CDR2 is YYNGEE. CDR3 length equals 16 residues. CDR3: CASSARQRSSTDTQYF.

This clonotype is identified as medium-sized from frequency. This rearrangement joins TRBV6-4 to TRBJ1-1; absent DNA, TCRdb's TRBD1 call cannot be checked. This CDR3 is built from 14 residues. Germline V gives CDR1 MRHNA, CDR2 SNTAGT. The CDR3: CASRRDSMNTEAFF.

This chain joins TRBV13 and TRBJ2-7; with no DNA, the TCRdb D assignment of TRBD1 cannot be verified. The CDR3 contains 15 residues. Germline-derived CDR1 and CDR2 are PRHDT and FYEKMQ (reference sequence). The chain's CDR3 is CASSHSGQGGYEQYF.

This clonotype shows up as medium-sized by frequency. J is TRBJ2-7 and V is TRBV27; there is no DNA to check the TCRdb D call of TRBD1. CDR1 is MNHEY, CDR2 SMNVEV, per germline (reference sequence). There are 14 residues in the CDR3. The CDR3 loop is CASSWTGGSYEQYF.

V usage is TRBV4-1 and J usage is TRBJ2-7. The CDR3 extends over 14 amino acids. CDR1 is MGHRA, CDR2 YSYEKL, per germline. The CDR3 protein is CASSQGHSSYEQYF.

By frequency, this clonotype registers medium-sized. CDR3: CASSFRGTYEQYF. The chain couples TRBV12-3 or TRBV12-4 to TRBJ2-7; TCRdb's D gene call, TRBD1, goes unchecked for lack of DNA. This CDR3 has 13 amino acids.

This clonotype is classed as medium-sized (0.01 to 0.1%) by frequency. The chain links TRBV12-3 or TRBV12-4 to TRBJ2-5; TCRdb designates TRBD2, a call that cannot be tested without DNA. CDR3 length: 14 residues. Here the CDR3 reads CASSPNSPQETQYF.

The chain couples TRBV14 to TRBJ1-2; the D gene TCRdb calls, TRBD1, cannot be checked with no DNA. CDR1 is SGHDN, CDR2 FVKESK, per germline. The CDR3 totals 15 residues. CDR3 amino acids: CASSRDRGLIYGYTF.

The chain joins TRBV5-1 to TRBJ2-1; TCRdb picks TRBD1, but there is no DNA to check that call. The CDR3 sequence is 16 residues long. Germline V gives CDR1 SGHRS, CDR2 YFSETQ. The chain's CDR3 is CASSFGGQPFYNEQFF.

The genes are TRBV29-1 and TRBJ1-1. Looked up from germline, CDR1 is SQVTM and CDR2 is ANQGSEA. CDR3 length: 14 residues. This CDR3 is CSVEEGRGNTEAFF.

V usage is TRBV29-1 and J usage is TRBJ2-7; TCRdb designates TRBD1, a call that cannot be tested without DNA. In germline, CDR1 is SQVTM, CDR2 ANQGSEA. The CDR3 runs 14 residues. The CDR3 here is CSVEGTGGDYEQYF.

This clonotype registers medium-sized by frequency. The rearrangement links TRBV6-6 to TRBJ2-1; TCRdb reports TRBD1, a call that lacks DNA to check it against. The CDR3 contains 14 residues. Germline V gene data show CDR1 as MNHNY and CDR2 as SVGAGI (reference sequence). CDR3 in amino acids: CASIRRGRDNEQFF.

V usage is TRBV9 and J usage is TRBJ2-3; TCRdb's D gene call, TRBD1, goes unchecked for lack of DNA. The CDR3 contains 16 residues. Germline V gene data show CDR1 as SGDLS and CDR2 as YYNGEE. CDR3: CASSPGDSTITDTQYF.

This clonotype is classed as medium-sized (0.01 to 0.1%) by frequency. The gene calls are TRBV7-9 and TRBJ2-5; TCRdb lists TRBD1, though no DNA is available to test this call. CDR3 length equals 14 residues. Germline-derived CDR1 and CDR2 are SEHNR and FQNEAQ (reference sequence). CDR3 sequence: CASSSPTGKETQYF.

Frequency places this clonotype as medium-sized (0.01 to 0.1%). This chain connects TRBV7-9 to TRBJ2-7; with no DNA, the TCRdb D assignment of TRBD1 cannot be verified. CDR1 and CDR2 from the germline V gene are SEHNR and FQNEAQ (reference sequence). The CDR3 is 17 residues long. The CDR3 loop is CASSSINGGQSPYEQYF.

The chain recombines TRBV4-1 with TRBJ2-2; checking the TCRdb D call of TRBD1 is not possible without DNA. Germline CDR1 is MGHRA and CDR2 is YSYEKL. CDR3 length: 15 residues. CDR3 amino acids: CASSQDAGLAVELFF.

This chain connects TRBV5-1 to TRBJ1-1. The CDR3 is made up of 13 amino acids. In germline, CDR1 is SGHRS, CDR2 YFSETQ. The CDR3 here is CASSLVAGTEAFF.

The V call is TRBV7-2, the J call TRBJ2-7; TCRdb's D gene call, TRBD2, goes unchecked for lack of DNA. CDR1 is SGHTA and CDR2 is FQGNSA in the germline V gene. The CDR3 is made up of 13 amino acids. This CDR3 reads CASSPRGSYEQYF.

This clonotype counts as medium-sized by frequency. The V call is TRBV4-3, the J call TRBJ2-7; TCRdb calls TRBD2, which cannot be checked without DNA. The CDR3 runs to 16 residues. CDR1 and CDR2 (germline): LGHNA, YSLEER. CDR3 loop: CASSQGASGTMREQYF.

The CDR3 loop reads CSVPTGVGREQYF. The J gene is TRBJ2-7, the V gene TRBV29-1; TCRdb indicates TRBD1, and absent DNA this call remains unverified. The length of the CDR3 is 13 residues. CDR1 and CDR2 from the germline V gene are SQVTM and ANQGSEA.

This clonotype is called medium-sized based on its frequency. V and J are TRBV4-3 and TRBJ1-2; TCRdb's assignment of TRBD1 cannot be checked, as there is no DNA. From germline, CDR1 is LGHNA and CDR2 YSLEER. The CDR3 contains 16 residues. CDR3 region: CASSPGTGRLNYGYTF.